This entry lists 2 T cell receptor beta chains sequenced from one sample in a study of T cells after yellow fever vaccination. TCRdb used MiXCR to reprocess the 5' RACE reads, holding one entry per CDR3 protein. Among over 250,000 distinct CDR3 sequences listed, over 4% were seen once. The material sequenced was PBMCs, taken 5 days after the yellow fever booster vaccination. All receptors derive from a young man who received the YFV17D yellow fever vaccine.

This clonotype has a count of ten or more. This chain links TRBV18 with TRBJ1-1; no clear D. Trimming stripped 3 bases from V and 3 bases from J, with 8 bases between. Germline-derived CDR1 and CDR2 are KGHSH and LQKENI. The CDR3 covers 13 residues. The CDR3 protein is CASSPGGDTEAFF. The CDR3 nucleotides are TGTGCCAGCTCACCTGGCGGGGACACTGAAGCTTTCTTT.

CDR3 protein: CASSQDSTVSNQPQHF. The DNA of the CDR3 is TGTGCCAGCAGCCAAGATTCGACAGTTAGCAATCAGCCCCAGCATTTT. V usage is TRBV3-1 and J usage is TRBJ1-5; D is perhaps TRBD1 (5 bases). There are 16 residues in the CDR3. The germline V and J ends were trimmed by 0 bases and 0 bases, with 9 bases remaining between them. From germline, CDR1 is LGHDT and CDR2 YNNKEL (reference sequence).